This T cell receptor (beta chain) was captured by sequencing in a study of cytomegalovirus exposure and HLA in healthy donors. Study in general: The 100 to 150 validation repertoires were reported in a later analysis to have been generated on the same platform as the roughly 720 first-cohort repertoires. Broader study findings: Clusters of TCRs from the first cohort tended to co-occur in the approximately 120 validation repertoires (as a later analysis found). The study labeled approximately 150 TCR beta chains cytomegalovirus-associated. The classifier was said to identify cytomegalovirus status with high specificity and sensitivity.

Germline V gene lookup returns CDR1 LNHNV and CDR2 YYDKDF (reference sequence). This CDR3 spans 17 amino acids. The V segment lost 1 base and the J segment 0 bases; nucleotides outside the gene matches: 9. Regarding this clone: What it binds is unknown.

The method was immunoSEQ multiplex PCR; TCRdb's version includes in-frame clones alone and lacks a portion of them. Of 150,000 to 200,000 clones listed, roughly 81% are singletons. Sequenced material: PBMCs. The clonotype originates from a woman aged 25 to 39 in good health and CMV-seronegative. The chain joins TRBV15 to TRBJ2-7; TRBD1 matches at 7 bases. CDR3 nucleotide sequence: TGTGCCACCAGCAGAGCTTTCGGACAGGCGAGCTCCTACGAGCAGTACTTC. Translation gives CATSRAFGQASSYEQYF. Combining the CDR3 with reference TRBV15 and TRBJ2-7 gives the whole variable domain DAMVIQNPRYQVTQFGKPVTLSCSQTLNHNVMYWYQQKSSQAPKLLFHYYDKDFNNEADTPDNFQSRRPNTSFCFLDIRSPGLGDTAMYLCATSRAFGQASSYEQYFGPGTRLTVT.